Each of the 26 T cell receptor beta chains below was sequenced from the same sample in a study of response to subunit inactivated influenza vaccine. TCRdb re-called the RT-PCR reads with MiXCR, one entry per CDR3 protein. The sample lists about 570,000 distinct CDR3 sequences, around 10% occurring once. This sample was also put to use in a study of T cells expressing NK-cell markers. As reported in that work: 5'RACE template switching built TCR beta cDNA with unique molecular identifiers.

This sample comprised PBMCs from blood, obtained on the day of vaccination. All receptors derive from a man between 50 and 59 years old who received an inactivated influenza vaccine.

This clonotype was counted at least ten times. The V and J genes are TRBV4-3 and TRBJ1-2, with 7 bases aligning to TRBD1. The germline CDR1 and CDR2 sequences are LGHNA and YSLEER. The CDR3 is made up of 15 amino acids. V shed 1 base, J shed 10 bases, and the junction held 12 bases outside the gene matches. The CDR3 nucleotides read TGCGCCAGCAGCCAAGGACAGGGAGGAGTCGAGGACTACACCTTC. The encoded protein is CASSQGQGGVEDYTF.

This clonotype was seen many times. The CDR3, as DNA: TGTGCCAGCAGTTTGTACAGGGCCTACAATGAGCAGTTCTTC. Encoded protein: CASSLYRAYNEQFF. The chain couples TRBV12-3 or TRBV12-4 to TRBJ2-1; D is possibly TRBD1 (6 bases). V shed 3 bases and J shed 2 bases, with 8 bases lying between them. The CDR3 length is 14 residues.

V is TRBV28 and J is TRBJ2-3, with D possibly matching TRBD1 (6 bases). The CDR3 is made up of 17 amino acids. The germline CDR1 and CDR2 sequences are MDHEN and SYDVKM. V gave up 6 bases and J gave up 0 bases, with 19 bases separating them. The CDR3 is CASSYYLGQTSTDTQYF. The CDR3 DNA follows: TGTGCCAGCAGCTACTACCTTGGACAGACAAGCACAGATACGCAGTATTTT. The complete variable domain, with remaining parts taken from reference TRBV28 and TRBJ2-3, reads DVKVTQSSRYLVKRTGEKVFLECVQDMDHENMFWYRQDPGLGLRLIYFSYDVKMKEKGDIPEGYSVSREKKERFSLILESASTNQTSMYLCASSYYLGQTSTDTQYFGPGTRLTVL.

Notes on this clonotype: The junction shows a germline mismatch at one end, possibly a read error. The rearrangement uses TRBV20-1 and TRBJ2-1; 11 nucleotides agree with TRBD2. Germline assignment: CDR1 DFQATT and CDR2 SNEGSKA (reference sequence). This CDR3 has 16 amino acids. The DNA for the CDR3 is TGCAGTACTAGTTTACTAGCGGGGGAACTTTACAATGAGCAGTTCTTC. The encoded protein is CSTSLLAGELYNEQFF.

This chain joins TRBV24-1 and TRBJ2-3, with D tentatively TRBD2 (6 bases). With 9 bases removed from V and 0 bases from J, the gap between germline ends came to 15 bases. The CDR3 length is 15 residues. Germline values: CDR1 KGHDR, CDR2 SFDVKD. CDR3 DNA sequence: TGTGCCACCGCGGGCCACGGGAGCAGCACAGATACGCAGTATTTT. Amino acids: CATAGHGSSTDTQYF.

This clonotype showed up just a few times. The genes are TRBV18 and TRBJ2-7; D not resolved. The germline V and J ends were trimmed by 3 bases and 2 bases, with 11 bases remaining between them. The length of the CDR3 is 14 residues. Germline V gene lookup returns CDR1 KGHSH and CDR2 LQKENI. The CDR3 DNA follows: TGTGCCAGCTCACCGTCGATTAGAGCCTACGAGCAGTACTTC. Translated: CASSPSIRAYEQYF.

The CDR3 region has the DNA TGTGCCAGCGGTGGGACAGGGAATTTCCACGAGCAGTACTTC. Protein product: CASGGTGNFHEQYF. V and J are TRBV14 and TRBJ2-7; TRBD1 agrees at 9 bases. Germline CDR1 and CDR2: SGHDN and FVKESK. J gave up 5 bases and V 8 bases, and 10 bases lay outside the gene matches. CDR3 length equals 14 residues.

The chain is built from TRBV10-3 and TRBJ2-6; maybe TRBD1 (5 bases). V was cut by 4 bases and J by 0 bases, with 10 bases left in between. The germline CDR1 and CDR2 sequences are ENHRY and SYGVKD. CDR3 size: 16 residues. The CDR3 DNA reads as TGTGCCATCAGTGGGCCAGGGCCCTCTGGGGCCAACGTCCTGACTTTC. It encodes CAISGPGPSGANVLTF.

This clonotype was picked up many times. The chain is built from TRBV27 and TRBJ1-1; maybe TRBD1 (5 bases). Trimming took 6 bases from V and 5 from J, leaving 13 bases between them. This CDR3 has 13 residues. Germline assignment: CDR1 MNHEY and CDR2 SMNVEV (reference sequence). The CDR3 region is CASSPSTGTEAFF. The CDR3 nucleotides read TGTGCCAGCAGCCCCTCCACAGGAACTGAAGCTTTCTTT.

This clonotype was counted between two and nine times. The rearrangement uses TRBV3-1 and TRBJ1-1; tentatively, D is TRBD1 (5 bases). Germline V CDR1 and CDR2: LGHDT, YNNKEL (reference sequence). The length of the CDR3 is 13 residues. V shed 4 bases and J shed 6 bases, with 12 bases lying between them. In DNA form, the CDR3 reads TGTGCCAGCAGCCGTACAGGTAGCTCTGAAGCTTTCTTT. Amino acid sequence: CASSRTGSSEAFF.

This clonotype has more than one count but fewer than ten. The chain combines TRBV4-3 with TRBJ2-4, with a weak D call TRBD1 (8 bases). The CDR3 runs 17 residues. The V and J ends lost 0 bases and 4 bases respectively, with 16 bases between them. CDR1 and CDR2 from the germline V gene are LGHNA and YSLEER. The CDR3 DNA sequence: TGCGCCAGCAGCCAAGATCTTCGGGGGGACAGGAAAAACATTCAGTACTTC. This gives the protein CASSQDLRGDRKNIQYF.

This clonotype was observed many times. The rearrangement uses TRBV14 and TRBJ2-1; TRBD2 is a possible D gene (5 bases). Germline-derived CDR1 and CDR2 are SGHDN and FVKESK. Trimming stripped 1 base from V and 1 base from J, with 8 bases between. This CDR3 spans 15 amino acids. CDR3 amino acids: CASSQVGVSYNEQFF. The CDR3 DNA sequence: TGTGCCAGCAGCCAAGTCGGGGTGTCCTACAATGAGCAGTTCTTC.

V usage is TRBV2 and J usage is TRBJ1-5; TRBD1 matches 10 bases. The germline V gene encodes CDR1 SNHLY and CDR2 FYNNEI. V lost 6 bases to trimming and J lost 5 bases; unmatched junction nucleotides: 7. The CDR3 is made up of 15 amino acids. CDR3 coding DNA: TGTGCCAGCAGAGGGGACAGGGGAGCGCATCAGCCCCAGCATTTT. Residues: CASRGDRGAHQPQHF.

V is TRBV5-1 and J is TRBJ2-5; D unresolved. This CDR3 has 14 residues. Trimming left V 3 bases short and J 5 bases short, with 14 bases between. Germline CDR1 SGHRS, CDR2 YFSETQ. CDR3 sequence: CASSSDPTWETQYF. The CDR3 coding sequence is TGCGCCAGCAGCTCGGACCCGACGTGGGAGACCCAGTACTTC.

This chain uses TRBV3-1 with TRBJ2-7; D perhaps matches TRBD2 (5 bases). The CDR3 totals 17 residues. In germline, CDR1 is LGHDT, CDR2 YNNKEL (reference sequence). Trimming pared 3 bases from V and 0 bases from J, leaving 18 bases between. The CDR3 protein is CASSQQVPGMISYEQYF. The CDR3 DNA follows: TGTGCCAGCAGCCAGCAGGTCCCCGGGATGATCTCCTACGAGCAGTACTTC.

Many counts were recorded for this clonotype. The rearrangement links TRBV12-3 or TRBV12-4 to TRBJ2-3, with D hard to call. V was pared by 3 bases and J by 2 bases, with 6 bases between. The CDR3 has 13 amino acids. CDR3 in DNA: TGTGCCAGCAGTTTTTCAGCCACAGATACGCAGTATTTT. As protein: CASSFSATDTQYF.

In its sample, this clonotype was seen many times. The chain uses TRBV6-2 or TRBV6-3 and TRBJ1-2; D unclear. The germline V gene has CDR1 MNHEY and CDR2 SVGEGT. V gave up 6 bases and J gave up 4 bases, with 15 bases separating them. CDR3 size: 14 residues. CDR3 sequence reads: CASSRTTRSYGYTF. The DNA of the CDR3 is TGTGCCAGCAGCCGTACTACAAGGAGCTATGGCTACACCTTC.

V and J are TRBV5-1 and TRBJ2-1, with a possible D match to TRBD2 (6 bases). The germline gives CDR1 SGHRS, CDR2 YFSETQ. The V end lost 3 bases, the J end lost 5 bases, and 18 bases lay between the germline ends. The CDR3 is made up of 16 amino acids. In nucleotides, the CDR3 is TGCGCCAGCAGCTCCATTGGAGGGAGTAGGAACAATGAGCAGTTCTTC. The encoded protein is CASSSIGGSRNNEQFF.

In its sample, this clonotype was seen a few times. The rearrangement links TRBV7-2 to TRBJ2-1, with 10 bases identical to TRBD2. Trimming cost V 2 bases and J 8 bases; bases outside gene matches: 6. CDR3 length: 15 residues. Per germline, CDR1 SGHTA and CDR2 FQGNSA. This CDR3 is CASSLLAGAGYEQFF. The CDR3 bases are TGTGCCAGCAGCTTACTAGCGGGAGCAGGGTATGAGCAGTTCTTC.

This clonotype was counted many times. CDR3 region: CASSSRQGRNSPLHF. CDR3 DNA: TGTGCCAGCAGCTCCCGACAGGGCCGGAATTCACCCCTCCACTTT. J is TRBJ1-6 and V is TRBV7-2; TRBD1 aligns across 7 bases. This CDR3 is 15 amino acids long. J gave up 7 bases and V 4 bases, and 7 bases lay outside the gene matches. Germline assignment: CDR1 SGHTA and CDR2 FQGNSA.

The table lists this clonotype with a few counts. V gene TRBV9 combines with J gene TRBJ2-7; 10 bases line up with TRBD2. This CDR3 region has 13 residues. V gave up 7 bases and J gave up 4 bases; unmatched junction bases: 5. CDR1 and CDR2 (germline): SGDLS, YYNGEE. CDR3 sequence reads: CASGGTSAYEQYF. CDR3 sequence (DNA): TGTGCCAGCGGGGGGACTAGCGCGTACGAGCAGTACTTC.

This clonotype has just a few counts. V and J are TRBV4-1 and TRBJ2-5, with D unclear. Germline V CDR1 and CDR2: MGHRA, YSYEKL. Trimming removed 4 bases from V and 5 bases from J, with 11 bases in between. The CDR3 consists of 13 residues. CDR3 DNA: TGCGCCAGCAGCCGACTGCCTTTGGAGACCCAGTACTTC. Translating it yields CASSRLPLETQYF.

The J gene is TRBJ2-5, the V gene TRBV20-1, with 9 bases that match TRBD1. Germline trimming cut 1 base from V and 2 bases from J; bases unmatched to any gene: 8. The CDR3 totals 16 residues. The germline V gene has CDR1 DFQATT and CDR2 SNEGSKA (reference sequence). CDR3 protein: CSARAGTGPLQETQYF. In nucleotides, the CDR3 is TGCAGTGCTAGAGCGGGGACAGGGCCACTTCAAGAGACCCAGTACTTC.

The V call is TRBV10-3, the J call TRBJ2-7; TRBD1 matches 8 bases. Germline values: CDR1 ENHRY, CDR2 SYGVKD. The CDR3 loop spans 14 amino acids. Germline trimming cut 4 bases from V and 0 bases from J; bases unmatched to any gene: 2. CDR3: CAISGDRSSYEQYF. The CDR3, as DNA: TGTGCCATCAGTGGGGACAGGAGCTCCTACGAGCAGTACTTC.

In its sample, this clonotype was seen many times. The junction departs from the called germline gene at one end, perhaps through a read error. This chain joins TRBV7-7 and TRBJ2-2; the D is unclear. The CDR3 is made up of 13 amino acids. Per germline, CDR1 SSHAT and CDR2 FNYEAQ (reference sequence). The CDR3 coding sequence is TGTGCTAGCAGCTTAGGAGTTGGGGGGGAGCTGTTTTTT. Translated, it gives CASSLGVGGELFF.

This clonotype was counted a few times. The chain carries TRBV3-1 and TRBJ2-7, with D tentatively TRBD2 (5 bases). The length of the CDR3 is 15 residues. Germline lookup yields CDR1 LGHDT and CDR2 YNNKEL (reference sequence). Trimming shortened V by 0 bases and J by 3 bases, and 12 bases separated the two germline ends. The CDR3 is CASSQEISSSYEQYF. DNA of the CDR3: TGTGCCAGCAGCCAAGAGATCTCTAGCAGCTACGAGCAGTACTTC.